This T cell receptor beta chain was captured in a study of blood T cell repertoires in COVID-19. Study-level background: There were acute and convalescent COVID-19 samples, and they came from the United States, Italy and Spain. Sample material is recorded as cDNA or gDNA derived from T cells, B-cell-depleted T cells, or PBMCs.

Source study methods: Amplification with reference gene primers provided the estimates of nucleated cell counts. Some clones are missing from TCRdb's copy, which holds only in-frame ones; the method was immunoSEQ multiplex PCR. The DNA gave D and trimming, while V, J and clone size come from that table. The repertoire holds under 300,000 clones, with under 90% as singletons. This clone was found a few times. Material: peripheral blood. The sequence was obtained from a man between 45 and 60 years old with acute or convalescent COVID-19.

CDR3 amino acids: CASRPGQANTEAFF. CDR3 nucleotides: TGCGCCAGCAGACCGGGACAGGCGAACACTGAAGCTTTCTTT. This chain connects TRBV10-1 to TRBJ1-1; 8 bases line up with TRBD1. The germline V gene encodes CDR1 WNHNN and CDR2 SYGVQD (reference sequence). Trimming cost V 6 bases and J 1 base; bases outside gene matches: 4. The CDR3 is 14 amino acids.